The clone carrying this T cell receptor beta chain was detected many times. The data derive from a study of spatial heterogeneity in lung cancer. TCRdb re-derived calls from the 5' RACE reads in MiXCR, one entry per CDR3 protein. This table has 40,000 or so distinct CDR3 sequences, 7.5% appearing once. This CDR3 has 14 amino acids. The V and J ends lost 2 bases and 10 bases respectively, with 17 bases between them. Time point of the sample: sample taken at primary tumor resection. The sequencing used PBMCs, collected at surgery. This chain links TRBV12-3 or TRBV12-4 with TRBJ1-1, with a weak D call TRBD1 (6 bases). The receptor was derived from a male donor with early-stage non-small cell lung cancer. CDR3 loop: CASSLRTGRGAAFF. CDR3 nucleotide sequence: TGTGCCAGCAGTTTACGGACCGGGCGGGGGGCAGCTTTCTTT.